Shown below are 19 T cell receptor beta chains from a single sample sequenced in a study of cytomegalovirus exposure and HLA in healthy donors. It was with 60 Vbeta and 13 Jbeta primers that the PCR ran. Profiled with immunoSEQ multiplex PCR; TCRdb holds only in-frame clones, not every one. This sample carries tens of thousands of clones, roughly 80% of them seen once, and the ten largest clones take under 2.5%. Material: PBMCs. Source of these receptors: a man aged 18 to 30 in good health and CMV-seronegative.

This rearrangement joins TRBV7-9 to TRBJ2-7; TRBD2 is a possible D gene (6 bases). The germline gives CDR1 SEHNR, CDR2 FQNEAQ (reference sequence). V was shortened by 5 bases and J by 0 bases, with 17 bases between the two germline ends. The CDR3 loop spans 16 amino acids. CDR3: CASSNGRGTASYEQYF. The CDR3 bases are TGTGCCAGCAGCAACGGACGCGGGACGGCCTCCTACGAGCAGTACTTC.

V gene TRBV6-5 combines with J gene TRBJ2-1; 7 nucleotides align to TRBD2. In germline, CDR1 is MNHEY, CDR2 SVGAGI. This CDR3 has 14 residues. The trim removed 7 bases at V and 4 bases at J, leaving 7 bases unmatched. The CDR3 DNA follows: TGTGCCAGCACCTTACGGGGGGATTACAATGAGCAGTTCTTC. This gives the protein CASTLRGDYNEQFF.

V gene TRBV7-8 combines with J gene TRBJ1-1; D may be TRBD1 (5 bases). The V end lost 1 base, the J end lost 1 base, and 13 bases lay between the germline ends. Germline V gene lookup returns CDR1 SGHVS and CDR2 FQNEAQ. The CDR3 is made up of 16 amino acids. The CDR3 DNA is TGTGCCAGCAGCTTAGGGCGGGGGACGGGGAACACTGAAGCTTTCTTT. It specifies CASSLGRGTGNTEAFF.

This rearrangement joins TRBV9 to TRBJ1-2; 7 nucleotides match TRBD1. Germline-derived CDR1 and CDR2 are SGDLS and YYNGEE. The CDR3 extends over 13 amino acids. With V trimmed by 5 bases and J by 6 bases, 7 bases remained unmatched. CDR3 sequence: CASRLPGGHGYTF. CDR3 bases: TGTGCCAGCAGGCTACCAGGGGGGCATGGCTACACCTTC.

This chain connects TRBV29-1 to TRBJ2-7; D is perhaps TRBD2 (7 bases). Trimming took 6 bases from V and 2 from J, leaving 11 bases between them. Germline V gene data show CDR1 as SQVTM and CDR2 as ANQGSEA. The length of the CDR3 is 12 residues. The CDR3 DNA follows: TGCAGCGTCCGAGGGGGGGCCTACGAGCAGTACTTC. Amino acids: CSVRGGAYEQYF.

This sequence joins TRBV18 and TRBJ1-5; a weak D match, TRBD1 (6 bases). Per germline, CDR1 KGHSH and CDR2 LQKENI. V dropped 3 bases and J dropped 4 bases, with 19 bases sitting between them. The CDR3 has 17 amino acids. The chain's CDR3 is CASSPGQPYGANQPQHF. CDR3 bases: TGTGCCAGCTCACCCGGACAGCCCTATGGGGCAAATCAGCCCCAGCATTTT.

The chain couples TRBV5-4 to TRBJ2-2, with TRBD2 identical over 10 bases. This CDR3 is 17 amino acids long. The V and J ends lost 4 bases and 4 bases, in that order; junction bases with no gene match: 10. The germline gives CDR1 SGHNT, CDR2 YYREEE (reference sequence). CDR3 amino acids: CASSPKGLALATGELFF. For the CDR3, the DNA is TGTGCCAGCAGCCCAAAGGGACTAGCGCTAGCCACCGGGGAGCTGTTTTTT.

Comments on this clone: At one end the junction does not follow the germline gene, possibly because of a read error. V and J are TRBV30 and TRBJ1-2; possible D gene TRBD1, 6 bases. Germline V lookup: CDR1 GTSNPN, CDR2 SVGIG (reference sequence). The CDR3 extends over 12 amino acids. DNA of the CDR3: TGTGTCTGGGACCGACAGGTGGGGGGCTACACCTTC. Its translation: CVWDRQVGGYTF.

This chain connects TRBV7-9 to TRBJ2-7; TRBD2 matches at 7 bases. The V segment lost 5 bases and the J segment 1 base; nucleotides outside the gene matches: 11. The CDR3 has 16 residues. Germline V gives CDR1 SEHNR, CDR2 FQNEAQ (reference sequence). CDR3 DNA sequence: TGTGCCAGCAGCCGCCATAGCGGGTTTGGGTCCTACGAGCAGTACTTC. This sequence encodes CASSRHSGFGSYEQYF.

With regard to this clone: The junction departs from germline at one end; a sequencing error may be responsible. The chain combines TRBV5-1 with TRBJ1-1, with no clear D. This CDR3 has 14 residues. Germline CDR1 is SGHRS and CDR2 is YFSETQ. The CDR3 nucleotides read TGCGCCAGCAGCTCGGACGGAGGGTTCACTGAAGCTTTTTTT. It codes for CASSSDGGFTEAFF.

A single count supports this clone. The gene calls are TRBV9 and TRBJ1-1, with D possibly being TRBD1 (5 bases). Germline CDR1 SGDLS, CDR2 YYNGEE. The CDR3 consists of 14 residues. The V end lost 3 bases, the J end lost 2 bases, and 11 bases lay between the germline ends. The CDR3 coding sequence is TGTGCCAGCAGCGGCGCAGGGCTAAACACTGAAGCTTTCTTT. Amino acids: CASSGAGLNTEAFF.

The rearrangement links TRBV29-1 to TRBJ1-4, with D possibly matching TRBD1 (6 bases). V shed 4 bases and J shed 8 bases, with 20 bases lying between them. The CDR3 sequence is 15 residues long. Germline V gene data show CDR1 as SQVTM and CDR2 as ANQGSEA. The CDR3 bases are TGCAGCGTTGCGCCTTCCGGGACATATAACGAAAAACTGTTTTTT. Protein product: CSVAPSGTYNEKLFF.

This chain connects TRBV9 to TRBJ1-1; 7 bases map to TRBD1. CDR1 SGDLS and CDR2 YYNGEE come from the germline V gene. Losses at the gene ends were 6 bases for V and 1 base for J; bases not matched to a gene: 3. The CDR3 is made up of 13 amino acids. The CDR3 reads CASTGQPNTEAFF. For the CDR3, the DNA is TGTGCCAGCACGGGACAGCCGAACACTGAAGCTTTCTTT.

The V and J genes are TRBV10-1 and TRBJ2-1, with 10 bases that match TRBD1. Germline V gene data show CDR1 as WNHNN and CDR2 as SYGVQD (reference sequence). The CDR3 contains 16 residues. V shed 0 bases and J 2 bases; nucleotides not matched to a gene: 1. DNA for the CDR3: TGCGCCAGCAGTGAGTCGGGACAGGGGCCCTACAATGAGCAGTTCTTC. It is translated as CASSESGQGPYNEQFF.

The rearrangement links TRBV15 to TRBJ2-7, with D tentatively TRBD1 (6 bases). Germline lookup yields CDR1 LNHNV and CDR2 YYDKDF (reference sequence). This CDR3 is 15 amino acids long. The V end was cut by 9 bases, the J end by 0 bases, with 18 bases between. The CDR3 DNA follows: TGTGCCACGGCCAGGGGTAGAATAGGCTCCTACGAGCAGTACTTC. Protein sequence: CATARGRIGSYEQYF.

This chain links TRBV9 with TRBJ2-1; D may be TRBD2 (6 bases). Germline CDR1 is SGDLS and CDR2 is YYNGEE. Deletions cut 2 bases from V and 1 base from J, with 10 bases between. This CDR3 is built from 15 residues. In DNA form, the CDR3 reads TGTGCCAGCAGCGTCACGGGAGTATCCTACAATGAGCAGTTCTTC. Its protein product is CASSVTGVSYNEQFF.

The rearrangement uses TRBV2 and TRBJ2-1; 7 bases match TRBD2. The CDR3 is 15 residues long. Trimming removed 8 bases from V and 0 bases from J; junction bases left unmatched: 7. Germline lookup yields CDR1 SNHLY and CDR2 FYNNEI. The CDR3, as DNA: TGTGCCAGCTGGGGCGGGAGCGGCTCCTACAATGAGCAGTTCTTC. Its protein product is CASWGGSGSYNEQFF.

Only one count was recorded for this clone. The chain recombines TRBV7-9 with TRBJ1-5; 10 nucleotides line up with TRBD1. The CDR3 runs 16 residues. Germline trimming cut 3 bases from V and 6 bases from J; bases unmatched to any gene: 8. CDR1 is SEHNR and CDR2 is FQNEAQ in the germline V gene (reference sequence). The CDR3 region has the DNA TGTGCCAGCAGCTTTACCGGGACAGGGGAAAGTCAGCCCCAGCATTTT. This gives the protein CASSFTGTGESQPQHF.

The chain couples TRBV30 to TRBJ2-7; possible D gene TRBD1, 6 bases. Germline V lookup: CDR1 GTSNPN, CDR2 SVGIG (reference sequence). The CDR3 spans 13 residues. The ends were cut back, 1 base at V and 1 base at J, with 8 bases in the middle. The CDR3 DNA follows: TGTGCCTGGAGTGAACAGGGATCCTACGAGCAGTACTTC. Translated, it gives CAWSEQGSYEQYF.